This T cell receptor (beta chain) stems from a study of cytomegalovirus exposure and HLA in healthy donors. Points from the study as a whole: An Asian-associated ancestry cluster reportedly showed fewer N-insertions than the roughly 670-donor mean in a later analysis. Among the sequence variants, a highly shared cluster was likely an artifact of sequencing.

The PCR ran on 60 Vbeta and 13 Jbeta primers. Sequencing used immunoSEQ multiplex PCR; TCRdb keeps in-frame clones, though not all of them. The data contain approximately 76,000 clones, 79% of them seen just once; the ten biggest clones take up about 2.3%. This clone was counted a single time. As yet, its antigen is unknown. The CDR3 contains 16 residues. Germline loops: CDR1 SEHNR, CDR2 FQNEAQ (reference sequence). Trimming at V came to 3 bases and at J to 6 bases, leaving 9 bases not matched to a gene. This chain connects TRBV7-9 to TRBJ1-4; TRBD1 agrees at 8 bases. Sequenced input: PBMCs. The sequence was collected from a man between 25 and 39 years old in good health and CMV-seronegative. The CDR3 loop reads CASSFSDRGRDEKLFF. The CDR3 DNA sequence: TGTGCCAGCAGCTTTTCCGACAGGGGACGGGATGAAAAACTGTTTTTT.